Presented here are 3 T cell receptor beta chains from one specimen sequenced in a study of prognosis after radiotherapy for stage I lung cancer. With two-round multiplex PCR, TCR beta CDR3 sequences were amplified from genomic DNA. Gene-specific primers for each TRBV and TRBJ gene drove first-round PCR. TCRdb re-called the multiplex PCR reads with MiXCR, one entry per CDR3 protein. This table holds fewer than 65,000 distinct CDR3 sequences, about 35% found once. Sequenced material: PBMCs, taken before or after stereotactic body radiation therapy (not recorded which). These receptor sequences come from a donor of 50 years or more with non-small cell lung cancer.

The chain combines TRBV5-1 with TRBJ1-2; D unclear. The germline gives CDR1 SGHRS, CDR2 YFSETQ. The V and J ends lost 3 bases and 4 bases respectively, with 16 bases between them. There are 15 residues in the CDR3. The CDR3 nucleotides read TGCGCCAGCAGCTCAGCCCCGAGGAGTATCTATGGCTACACCTTC. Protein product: CASSSAPRSIYGYTF.

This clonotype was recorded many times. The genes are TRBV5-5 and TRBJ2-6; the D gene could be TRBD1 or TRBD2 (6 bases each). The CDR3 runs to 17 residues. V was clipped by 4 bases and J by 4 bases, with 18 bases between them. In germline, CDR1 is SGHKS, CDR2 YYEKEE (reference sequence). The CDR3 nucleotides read TGTGCCAGCAGCCTCACCCCGGGGGCGAGGGGGGCCAACGTCCTGACTTTC. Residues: CASSLTPGARGANVLTF.

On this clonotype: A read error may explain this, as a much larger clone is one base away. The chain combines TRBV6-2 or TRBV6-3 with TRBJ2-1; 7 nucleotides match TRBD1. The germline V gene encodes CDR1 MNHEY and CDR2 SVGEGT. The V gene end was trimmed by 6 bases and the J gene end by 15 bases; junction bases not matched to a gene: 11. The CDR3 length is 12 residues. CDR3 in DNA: TGTGCCAGCAGCTACCGGTACAGGGGTCGGTTCTTC. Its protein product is CASSYRYRGRFF.